This TCR beta chain derives from a study of cytomegalovirus exposure and HLA in healthy donors. The study, taken as a whole, reports: Sequencing likely caused a cluster of highly shared sequence variants. Earlier results showed most TCR beta V segments being productive about 90% or about 30% of the time.

With respect to this clone: Its specificity is unknown.

PCR amplification relied on 60 Vbeta primers (plus 13 Jbeta primers). Repertoires were generated with immunoSEQ multiplex PCR, while TCRdb's copy carries only in-frame clones and drops some. This sample carries some 220,000 clones, about 89% of them seen once, and the ten largest clones take about 1%. The TCR originated in a woman younger than 30 in good health and CMV-seronegative. The sequenced material came from PBMCs.

CDR3 loop: CASRGTGYGYTF. The CDR3 bases are TGTGCCAGCAGGGGAACAGGGTATGGCTACACCTTC. V usage is TRBV2 and J usage is TRBJ1-2, with D tentatively TRBD1 (6 bases). The CDR3 contains 12 residues. Trimming removed 6 bases at V and 5 bases at J, with 10 bases between. CDR1 and CDR2 from the germline V gene are SNHLY and FYNNEI.